This entry features one TCR beta chain sequence. The data stem from a study of blood T cell repertoires in COVID-19. This CDR3 has 13 residues. V was shortened by 6 bases and J by 6 bases, with 12 bases between the two germline ends. This table comes from immunoSEQ multiplex PCR, and its TCRdb copy is limited to in-frame clones, with some not included. The sample lists more than 300,000 clones; 85% to 90% were seen once. The chain combines TRBV12-3 or TRBV12-4 with TRBJ1-3; D possibly corresponds to TRBD1 (6 bases). The TCR comes from a woman in her twenties or thirties who had recovered from COVID-19. Material: PBMCs or T cells enriched from blood (not recorded which). The CDR3 reads CASSPGTTNTIYF. The CDR3, as DNA: TGTGCCAGCAGCCCCGGGACAACAAACACCATATATTTT.